The 26 T cell receptor beta chains below were found in one sample sequenced in a study of T cells in Graves' hyperthyroidism and ophthalmopathy. The TCR beta CDR3 regions underwent amplification using RNA transcripts as the source. TCR CDR3 underwent first-round RT-PCR with the HTBI primer set. TCRdb re-called the multiplex PCR reads with MiXCR, one entry per CDR3 protein. The data contain 450,000 to 500,000 distinct CDR3 sequences, 22% of them singletons. The sequenced material came from blood. These receptors were obtained from a woman between 65 and 79 years old with Graves' ophthalmopathy.

This rearrangement joins TRBV9 to TRBJ1-4; no firm D call. The ends were cut back, 0 bases at V and 3 bases at J, with 9 bases in the middle. Germline V CDR1 and CDR2: SGDLS, YYNGEE. The CDR3 length is 15 residues. The chain's CDR3 is CASSVEVGANEKLFF. CDR3 in DNA: TGTGCCAGCAGCGTAGAAGTCGGAGCTAATGAAAAACTGTTTTTT.

The J gene is TRBJ2-2, the V gene TRBV10-3, with a weak D call TRBD2 (6 bases). V lost 6 bases, J lost 1 base, and 15 bases lay in between. Germline-derived CDR1 and CDR2 are ENHRY and SYGVKD. The CDR3 runs 16 residues. This CDR3 reads CAIRVPAGMNTGELFF. For the CDR3, the DNA is TGTGCCATCAGGGTCCCCGCGGGGATGAACACCGGGGAGCTGTTTTTT.

This clonotype was recorded many times. The chain employs TRBV12-3 or TRBV12-4 and TRBJ2-7; D remains ambiguous. Trimming shortened V by 1 base and J by 3 bases, and 7 bases separated the two germline ends. CDR3 length equals 13 residues. The CDR3 nucleotides read TGTGCCAGCAGTTTAGGGGCTGACTACGAGCAGTACTTC. This gives the protein CASSLGADYEQYF.

Ten or more counts support this clonotype. The chain employs TRBV6-2 or TRBV6-3 and TRBJ2-1; D gene uncertain. V gave up 0 bases and J gave up 6 bases, with 9 bases separating them. CDR1 MNHEY and CDR2 SVGEGT come from the germline V gene. The CDR3 length is 14 residues. The CDR3 sequence is CASSYSTGFNEQFF. Written as DNA, the CDR3 is TGTGCCAGCAGTTACTCGACGGGTTTCAATGAGCAGTTCTTC.

There are a few counts of this clonotype. The CDR3 is CASSFGQGREKLFF. The CDR3 coding sequence is TGTGCCAGCAGTTTTGGACAGGGTCGAGAAAAACTGTTTTTT. The chain links TRBV7-2 to TRBJ1-4; 8 bases fit TRBD1. Per germline, CDR1 SGHTA and CDR2 FQGNSA. J was trimmed by 8 bases and V by 6 bases; bases with no gene match: 8. This CDR3 has 14 residues.

This clonotype was seen a handful of times. The chain recombines TRBV20-1 with TRBJ2-3; 9 positions agree with TRBD2. V lost 5 bases to trimming and J lost 5 bases; unmatched junction nucleotides: 11. The germline V gene encodes CDR1 DFQATT and CDR2 SNEGSKA (reference sequence). This CDR3 contains 15 residues. The CDR3 sequence is CSARKGLAGVDTQYF. Here the CDR3 DNA reads TGCAGTGCTCGAAAGGGACTAGCAGGGGTAGATACGCAGTATTTT.

The chain links TRBV27 to TRBJ1-2; perhaps TRBD1 as D (5 bases). Trimming pared 5 bases from V and 8 bases from J, leaving 15 bases between. CDR3 length: 13 amino acids. Germline V gene data show CDR1 as MNHEY and CDR2 as SMNVEV (reference sequence). In DNA form, the CDR3 reads TGTGCCAGCAGTCGGGGCTTGGGGGAAGGCTACACCTTC. It is translated as CASSRGLGEGYTF.

CDR3 DNA sequence: TGTGCCATCAGCCCTAGCGGGCACACAGATACGCAGTATTTT. Protein sequence: CAISPSGHTDTQYF. This sequence joins TRBV10-3 and TRBJ2-3, with 8 bases matching TRBD2. Trimming took 6 bases from V and 2 from J; bases not matched to a gene: 4. The CDR3 runs to 14 residues. From germline, CDR1 is ENHRY and CDR2 SYGVKD.

This clonotype was counted between two and nine times. V usage is TRBV5-1 and J usage is TRBJ2-7; 8 positions agree with TRBD2. Germline trimming cut 3 bases from V and 2 bases from J; bases unmatched to any gene: 7. Germline CDR1 and CDR2: SGHRS and YFSETQ. This CDR3 is built from 15 residues. CDR3 region: CASSWVTSDTYEQYF. DNA of the CDR3: TGCGCCAGCAGCTGGGTGACTAGCGATACCTACGAGCAGTACTTC.

The V call is TRBV10-1, the J call TRBJ2-1; TRBD2 aligns across 7 bases. CDR1 is WNHNN and CDR2 is SYGVQD in the germline V gene (reference sequence). V gave up 4 bases and J gave up 4 bases; unmatched junction bases: 7. This CDR3 region has 15 residues. This CDR3 reads CASSGGGFPYNEQFF. The CDR3 DNA is TGCGCCAGCAGTGGGGGGGGGTTCCCTTACAATGAGCAGTTCTTC.

The chain recombines TRBV9 with TRBJ2-1, with D possibly matching TRBD2 (5 bases). CDR3 size: 15 residues. The germline V gene has CDR1 SGDLS and CDR2 YYNGEE. The V and J ends lost 4 bases and 8 bases respectively, with 19 bases between them. CDR3 DNA sequence: TGTGCCAGCAGCCCCTACGGGGTGGGCGACGATGAGCAGTTCTTC. It yields the protein CASSPYGVGDDEQFF.

This clonotype was counted many times. The chain recombines TRBV11-2 with TRBJ1-6; possible D gene TRBD1, 6 bases. The CDR3 has 12 amino acids. Germline CDR1 reads SGHAT; CDR2 reads FQNNGV. Between the trimmed V and J ends, which lost 5 bases and 16 bases, there was a span of 15 bases. In nucleotides, the CDR3 is TGTGCCAGCAGCCCATCGGACAGCCAACTCCACTTT. Its protein is CASSPSDSQLHF.

As concerns this clonotype: A read error is possible here, since a much larger clone lies one base away. This chain connects TRBV28 to TRBJ2-1, with D unresolved. Germline V gives CDR1 MDHEN, CDR2 SYDVKM. This CDR3 comprises 13 residues. V was trimmed by 3 bases and J by 2 bases, leaving 5 bases between them. CDR3 nucleotide sequence: TGTGCCAGCAGTTTTATCCCCTACAATGAGCAGTTCTTC. Translated: CASSFIPYNEQFF.

A few counts support this clonotype. The rearrangement links TRBV6-1 to TRBJ2-3; D perhaps matches TRBD2 (5 bases). This CDR3 is built from 14 residues. Trimming cost V 6 bases and J 4 bases, with 14 bases left between them. Germline loops: CDR1 MNHNS, CDR2 SASEGT. For the CDR3, the DNA is TGTGCCAGCAGAACTCCCCGAGGGCCAGATACGCAGTATTTT. Protein product: CASRTPRGPDTQYF.

This clonotype came up many times. The V call is TRBV28, the J call TRBJ1-3; TRBD1 matches 9 bases. The V gene end was trimmed by 6 bases and the J gene end by 0 bases; junction bases not matched to a gene: 6. Per germline, CDR1 MDHEN and CDR2 SYDVKM. This CDR3 is built from 16 residues. The CDR3 DNA reads TGTGCCAGCAGCCGGACAGGGGTAGTCTCTGGAAACACCATATATTTT. Amino acids: CASSRTGVVSGNTIYF.

This clonotype was seen only a few times. The chain couples TRBV11-2 to TRBJ2-3; 9 nucleotides line up with TRBD2. V gave up 5 bases and J gave up 2 bases; unmatched junction bases: 5. CDR3 length: 15 residues. Germline CDR1 and CDR2: SGHAT and FQNNGV. The CDR3 loop is CASSLAGKFTDTQYF. In nucleotides, the CDR3 is TGTGCCAGCAGCCTAGCGGGGAAATTCACAGATACGCAGTATTTT.

For this clonotype: Relative to the germline gene, one junction end is altered; a read error may explain this. The CDR3: CTTSRDSGGREQYF. The CDR3 DNA reads as TGTACCACCAGCAGGGATTCAGGGGGCAGAGAGCAGTACTTC. J is TRBJ2-7 and V is TRBV15; TRBD1 agrees at 8 bases. Germline V gives CDR1 LNHNV, CDR2 YYDKDF (reference sequence). The CDR3 length is 14 residues.

This clonotype was detected many times. The DNA for the CDR3 is TGTGCCAGCAAGCGGCTAGCGGGAGTCAATGAGCAGTTCTTC. It is translated as CASKRLAGVNEQFF. This sequence joins TRBV2 and TRBJ2-1; 10 positions match TRBD2. The CDR3 spans 14 residues. From germline, CDR1 is SNHLY and CDR2 FYNNEI. The ends lost 7 bases at V and 6 bases at J; junction bases unmatched: 6.

V usage is TRBV4-1 and J usage is TRBJ1-1; 9 bases agree with TRBD1. The V gene's germline CDR1 is MGHRA and CDR2 YSYEKL. There are 17 residues in the CDR3. The junction had 11 bases not matched to a gene; V was cut back by 1 base and J by 5 bases. The CDR3 sequence is CASSQAGGDRAITEAFF. The CDR3 region has the DNA TGCGCCAGCAGCCAAGCCGGCGGGGACAGGGCTATAACTGAAGCTTTCTTT.

This clonotype showed up just a few times. The chain employs TRBV27 and TRBJ2-7; D unresolved. Deletions cut 4 bases from V and 9 bases from J, with 13 bases between. The V gene's germline CDR1 is MNHEY and CDR2 SMNVEV (reference sequence). The CDR3 consists of 12 residues. CDR3 in amino acids: CASSSPKGGQYF. The CDR3, as DNA: TGTGCCAGCAGTTCACCCAAGGGCGGGCAGTACTTC.

This clonotype has only a few counts. The rearrangement uses TRBV19 and TRBJ2-7; 8 bases are shared with TRBD2. J was trimmed by 4 bases and V by 4 bases; bases with no gene match: 6. CDR3 length: 14 amino acids. Germline V gives CDR1 LNHDA, CDR2 SQIVND (reference sequence). This chain's CDR3 is CASSKREPSYEQYF. Here the CDR3 DNA reads TGTGCCAGTAGTAAGCGGGAGCCCTCATACGAGCAGTACTTC.

A few counts support this clonotype. The chain couples TRBV30 to TRBJ2-5, with a weak D call TRBD2 (7 bases). Germline loops: CDR1 GTSNPN, CDR2 SVGIG (reference sequence). Trimming took off 1 base at V and 5 bases at J, with 20 bases between the two ends. The CDR3 sequence is 16 residues long. CDR3: CAWSESGGALSETQYF. The CDR3 DNA reads as TGTGCCTGGAGTGAGAGTGGGGGGGCTCTAAGCGAGACCCAGTACTTC.

The V gene is TRBV6-5, the J gene TRBJ1-3; D is perhaps TRBD1 (6 bases). This CDR3 contains 15 residues. V lost 2 bases to trimming and J lost 4 bases, with 12 bases between them. CDR1 MNHEY and CDR2 SVGAGI come from the germline V gene. In nucleotides, the CDR3 is TGTGCCAGCAGTTACCAGGGGACGCCGGGAAACACCATATATTTT. It translates to CASSYQGTPGNTIYF.

This clonotype was detected many times. The chain employs TRBV12-3 or TRBV12-4 and TRBJ1-2, with D tentatively TRBD1 (5 bases). V lost 1 base, J lost 2 bases, and 5 bases lay in between. The CDR3 covers 13 residues. The CDR3 reads CASSLGGNYGYTF. CDR3 nucleotides: TGTGCCAGCAGTTTAGGGGGCAACTATGGCTACACCTTC.

The chain recombines TRBV20-1 with TRBJ2-1; 10 bases fit TRBD2. J gave up 12 bases and V 5 bases, and 13 bases lay outside the gene matches. The length of the CDR3 is 14 residues. Germline-derived CDR1 and CDR2 are DFQATT and SNEGSKA (reference sequence). CDR3 amino acids: CSAHLAGDTRRQFF. CDR3 nucleotide sequence: TGCAGTGCTCATCTAGCGGGGGACACTCGAAGGCAGTTCTTC.

This clonotype was seen more than once but under ten times. The chain is built from TRBV5-8 and TRBJ1-1, with a tentative D call TRBD1 (5 bases). Germline V CDR1 and CDR2: SGHTS, YDEGEE. CDR3 size: 13 residues. Deletions cut 1 base from V and 9 bases from J, with 13 bases between. CDR3 amino acids: CASSLPPTDQAFF. Written as DNA, the CDR3 is TGTGCCAGCAGCTTGCCGCCGACAGACCAAGCTTTCTTT.